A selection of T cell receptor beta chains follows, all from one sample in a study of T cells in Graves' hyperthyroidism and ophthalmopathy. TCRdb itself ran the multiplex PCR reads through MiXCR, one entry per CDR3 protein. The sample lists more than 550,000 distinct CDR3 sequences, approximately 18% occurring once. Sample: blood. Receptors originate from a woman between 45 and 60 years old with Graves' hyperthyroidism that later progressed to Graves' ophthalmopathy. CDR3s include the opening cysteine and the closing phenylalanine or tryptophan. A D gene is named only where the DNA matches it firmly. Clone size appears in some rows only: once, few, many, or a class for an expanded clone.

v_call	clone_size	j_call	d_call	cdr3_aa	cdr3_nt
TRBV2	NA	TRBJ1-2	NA	CASGGRHGYTF	TGTGCCAGCGGGGGTAGGCATGGCTACACCTTC
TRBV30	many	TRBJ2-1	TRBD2	CAFHSGRAYNEQFF	TGTGCCTTTCATAGCGGGAGGGCCTACAATGAGCAGTTCTTC
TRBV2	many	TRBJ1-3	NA	CASSETRAEFISGNTIYF	TGTGCCAGCAGTGAAACCCGGGCAGAATTCATCTCTGGAAACACCATATATTTT
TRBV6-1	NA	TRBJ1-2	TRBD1	CASNRQGWVAGDYGYTF	TGTGCCAGCAATCGACAGGGCTGGGTTGCCGGAGACTATGGCTACACCTTC
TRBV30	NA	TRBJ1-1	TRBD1	CAWTKTGLGTEAFF	TGTGCCTGGACCAAGACAGGGTTGGGAACTGAAGCTTTCTTT
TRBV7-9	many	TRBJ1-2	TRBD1	CASSFSPGQINYGYTF	TGTGCCAGCAGCTTCTCCCCGGGACAGATTAACTATGGCTACACCTTC
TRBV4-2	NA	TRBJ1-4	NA	CASSQDHYNEKLFF	TGTGCCAGCAGCCAGGACCACTATAATGAAAAACTGTTTTTT
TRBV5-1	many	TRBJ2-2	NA	CASSFPSGTLNTGELFF	TGCGCCAGCAGCTTCCCCTCCGGGACTCTGAACACCGGGGAGCTGTTTTTT
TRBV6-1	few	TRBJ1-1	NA	CASRLGVEAFF	TGTGCCAGCAGACTCGGGGTTGAAGCTTTCTTT
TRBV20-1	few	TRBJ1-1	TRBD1	CSARDPQGAVTEAFF	TGCAGTGCTAGAGATCCGCAGGGGGCGGTCACTGAAGCTTTCTTT
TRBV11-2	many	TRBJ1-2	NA	CASSIRTNSYGYTF	TGTGCCAGCAGCATAAGGACGAACTCGTATGGCTACACCTTC
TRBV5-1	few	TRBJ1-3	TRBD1	CASSLPGTEAGNTIYF	TGCGCCAGCAGCTTGCCCGGGACAGAGGCTGGAAACACCATATATTTT
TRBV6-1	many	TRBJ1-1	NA	CASSVLVGNTEAFF	TGTGCCAGCAGTGTACTAGTCGGGAACACTGAAGCTTTCTTT
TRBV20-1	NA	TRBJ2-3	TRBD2	CSARDSGGITDTQYF	TGCAGTGCTAGAGATTCGGGAGGAATCACAGATACGCAGTATTTT
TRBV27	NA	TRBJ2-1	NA	CASTREASSYNEQFF	TGTGCCAGCACCCGGGAAGCGAGCTCCTACAATGAGCAGTTCTTC
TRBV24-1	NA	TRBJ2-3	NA	CATSDSAGNTDTQYF	TGTGCCACCAGTGATTCGGCGGGGAACACAGATACGCAGTATTTT
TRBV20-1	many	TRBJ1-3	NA	CSAPSGTGLGGNTIYF	TGCAGTGCTCCGTCCGGGACGGGCTTAGGAGGAAACACCATATATTTT
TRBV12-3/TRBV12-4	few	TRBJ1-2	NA	CASSGAPSGYTF	TGTGCCAGCAGTGGGGCCCCATCGGGCTACACCTTC
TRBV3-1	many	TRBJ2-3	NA	CASSPQGTRTDTQYF	TGTGCCAGCAGCCCTCAGGGGACACGCACAGATACGCAGTATTTT
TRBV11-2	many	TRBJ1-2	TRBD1	CASSTHRGRFYGYTF	TGTGCCAGCAGCACCCACAGGGGCCGATTTTATGGCTACACCTTC
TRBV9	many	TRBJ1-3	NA	CASSTLAAGNSGNTIYF	TGTGCCAGCAGCACCCTAGCCGCCGGGAACTCTGGAAACACCATATATTTT
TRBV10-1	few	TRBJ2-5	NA	CASSESLGRGETQYF	TGCGCCAGCAGTGAGAGCCTGGGACGTGGTGAGACCCAGTACTTC
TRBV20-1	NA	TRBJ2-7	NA	CSAGRASYEQYF	TGCAGTGCCGGACGGGCTTCCTACGAGCAGTACTTC
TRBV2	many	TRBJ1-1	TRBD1	CASSRPGTGLNTEAFF	TGTGCCAGCAGTCGTCCCGGGACAGGTCTGAACACTGAAGCTTTCTTT
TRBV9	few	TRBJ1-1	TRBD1	CASSVVDRGGTEAFF	TGTGCCAGCAGCGTAGTTGACAGGGGAGGAACTGAAGCTTTCTTT
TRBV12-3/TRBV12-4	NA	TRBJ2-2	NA	CASSFLLGEVPGELFF	TGTGCCAGCAGTTTTCTTCTGGGGGAAGTACCCGGGGAGCTGTTTTTT
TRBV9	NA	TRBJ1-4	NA	CASSVGQGLATNEKLFF	TGTGCCAGCAGCGTCGGGCAGGGGCTTGCAACTAATGAAAAACTGTTTTTT
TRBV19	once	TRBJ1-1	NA	CASSIAGTNTEAFF	TGTGCCAGTAGTATAGCAGGGACGAACACTGAAGCTTTCTTT
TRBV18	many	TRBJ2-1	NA	CASSDQGNNEQFF	TGTGCCAGCTCAGATCAGGGGAACAATGAGCAGTTCTTC